Reported below is one T cell receptor (beta chain). What it binds is unknown. Amplification used 60 Vbeta primers and 13 Jbeta primers. Under the authors' procedure: As a later analysis found, there were 70 million to 100 million unique TCR beta chains, of which roughly 11 million were shared. Profiling relied on immunoSEQ multiplex PCR, and the TCRdb table lists in-frame clones only, not all of them. V, J and clone size are taken as reported in that table, and D and trimming were inferred from the DNA itself. Of 130,000 or so clones listed, almost 85% are singletons. The trim removed 3 bases at V and 6 bases at J, leaving 9 bases unmatched. Germline CDR1 and CDR2: MDHEN and SYDVKM. CDR3 size: 15 residues. This sample is part of a study of cytomegalovirus exposure and HLA in healthy donors. Study-wide results and caveats: In vitro testing confirmed three CMV-associated chains as specific for CMV antigens.

Sequenced sample: PBMCs. The sequence was obtained from a man younger than 35 in good health and CMV-seropositive. The genes are TRBV28 and TRBJ2-7; TRBD2 matches 9 bases. CDR3 sequence reads: CASSLASGIIVEQYF. The DNA for the CDR3 is TGTGCCAGCAGTTTGGCTAGCGGGATTATCGTCGAGCAGTACTTC.